The 23 T cell receptor beta chains listed next were all sequenced from one sample in a study of cytomegalovirus exposure and HLA in healthy donors. Repertoires were generated with immunoSEQ multiplex PCR, while TCRdb's copy carries only in-frame clones and drops some. Seen here are hundreds of thousands of clones, approximately 84% observed once, and the top ten hold over 0.95%. Source material: PBMCs. These TCRs come from a woman in her 30s in good health and CMV-seropositive.

The chain is built from TRBV11-3 and TRBJ2-1, with TRBD2 identical over 8 bases. Germline V gene data show CDR1 as SGHNT and CDR2 as YENEEA. The ends lost 4 bases at V and 8 bases at J; junction bases unmatched: 7. CDR3 length equals 14 residues. CDR3 residues: CASSSHLREDEQFF. The CDR3 bases are TGTGCCAGCAGCTCCCACCTGCGGGAGGATGAGCAGTTCTTC.

This chain connects TRBV12-5 to TRBJ2-7; 10 bases agree with TRBD1. The germline CDR1 and CDR2 sequences are LGHNT and FRNRAP. The CDR3 sequence is 16 residues long. The ends lost 5 bases at V and 4 bases at J; junction bases unmatched: 11. CDR3 amino acids: CASGARTGGWVYEQYF. CDR3 coding DNA: TGTGCTAGTGGTGCAAGGACAGGGGGGTGGGTGTACGAGCAGTACTTC.

This clone was seen a handful of times. The genes are TRBV18 and TRBJ1-2; a possible D gene is TRBD1 (5 bases). The CDR3 sequence is 14 residues long. Germline assignment: CDR1 KGHSH and CDR2 LQKENI. Deletions cut 2 bases from V and 7 bases from J, with 14 bases between. The CDR3 DNA reads as TGTGCCAGCTCACCAGGTAATCAGGGACTTGGCTACACCTTC. Protein product: CASSPGNQGLGYTF.

The chain uses TRBV11-3 and TRBJ2-7; D remains ambiguous. Germline assignment: CDR1 SGHNT and CDR2 YENEEA. The V gene lost 5 bases and the J gene lost 6 bases, with 14 bases spanning the gap. The CDR3 runs to 13 residues. CDR3 bases: TGTGCCAGCAGCCGCTTAGCTTTAGGCGAGCAGTACTTC. It codes for CASSRLALGEQYF.

The rearrangement links TRBV19 to TRBJ2-7, with 8 nucleotides matching TRBD2. CDR1 and CDR2 from the germline V gene are LNHDA and SQIVND (reference sequence). Trimming at V came to 10 bases and at J to 5 bases, leaving 7 bases not matched to a gene. The CDR3 totals 12 residues. Written as DNA, the CDR3 is TGTGCCACCCATAGCGGGAACCACGAGCAGTACTTC. Protein product: CATHSGNHEQYF.

J is TRBJ2-7 and V is TRBV14; D perhaps matches TRBD1 (5 bases). Germline values: CDR1 SGHDN, CDR2 FVKESK. The CDR3 runs to 15 residues. V gave up 3 bases and J gave up 0 bases, with 12 bases separating them. The CDR3 DNA reads TGTGCCAGCAGCCACCTTCAGACAGACTCCTACGAGCAGTACTTC. This gives the protein CASSHLQTDSYEQYF.

The CDR3 bases are TGTGCCACTACCCCACAGGGATACTACGAGCAGTACTTC. Protein sequence: CATTPQGYYEQYF. The chain combines TRBV6-1 with TRBJ2-7, with D possibly matching TRBD1 (6 bases). The CDR3 is made up of 13 amino acids. The germline V gene encodes CDR1 MNHNS and CDR2 SASEGT. Trimming left V 10 bases short and J 3 bases short, with 16 bases between.

This clone was found once. The chain links TRBV13 to TRBJ1-1; 8 bases are a match to TRBD1. V dropped 3 bases and J dropped 5; count of bases not matched to a gene: 5. The CDR3 has 14 residues. CDR1 and CDR2 (germline): PRHDT, FYEKMQ (reference sequence). CDR3 nucleotides: TGTGCCAGCAGCTTTGCAGGGGGCGGAACTGAAGCTTTCTTT. This codes for CASSFAGGGTEAFF. The complete variable domain, with remaining parts taken from reference TRBV13 and TRBJ1-1, reads AAGVIQSPRHLIKEKRETATLKCYPIPRHDTVYWYQQGPGQDPQFLISFYEKMQSDKGSIPDRFSAQQFSDYHSELNMSSLELGDSALYFCASSFAGGGTEAFFGQGTRLTVV.

V usage is TRBV7-9 and J usage is TRBJ2-2, with 9 bases lining up with TRBD1. The germline V gene has CDR1 SEHNR and CDR2 FQNEAQ (reference sequence). V was clipped by 5 bases and J by 4 bases; unmatched bases: 5. There are 15 residues in the CDR3. The CDR3 spells CASSLLTGGTGELFF. As DNA, the CDR3 is TGTGCCAGCAGCCTATTGACAGGGGGCACCGGGGAGCTGTTTTTT.

The genes are TRBV9 and TRBJ2-1; the match to TRBD2 covers 11 bases. Germline CDR1 is SGDLS and CDR2 is YYNGEE. The CDR3 consists of 15 residues. V shed 4 bases, J shed 6 bases, and the junction held 6 bases outside the gene matches. In DNA, the CDR3 is TGTGCCAGCAGCAGAACTAGCGGGAGTTCCAATGAGCAGTTCTTC. Residues: CASSRTSGSSNEQFF.

The V call is TRBV11-3, the J call TRBJ2-7, with unresolved D. The CDR3 is 13 residues long. The V gene's germline CDR1 is SGHNT and CDR2 YENEEA. Trimming left V 1 base short and J 5 bases short, with 9 bases between. The CDR3 region has the DNA TGTGCCAGCAGCTTAGGCCTGTCGGACGAGCAGTACTTC. Its protein is CASSLGLSDEQYF. Full variable domain (rest looked up from reference TRBV11-3 and TRBJ2-7): EAGVVQSPRYKIIEKKQPVAFWCNPISGHNTLYWYLQNLGQGPELLIRYENEEAVDDSQLPKDRFSAERLKGVDSTLKIQPAELGDSAVYLCASSLGLSDEQYFGPGTRLTVT.

The chain carries TRBV11-1 and TRBJ2-7; TRBD2 agrees at 7 bases. The CDR3 has 15 residues. Germline values: CDR1 SGHAT, CDR2 FQDESV (reference sequence). The V segment lost 5 bases and the J segment 6 bases; nucleotides outside the gene matches: 13. The CDR3 DNA sequence: TGTGCCAGCAGCCGCGTTGGATACTCGGGGGGCGAGCAGTACTTC. Encoded protein: CASSRVGYSGGEQYF.

The rearrangement uses TRBV5-1 and TRBJ2-1, with 11 bases that match TRBD2. The germline gives CDR1 SGHRS, CDR2 YFSETQ. After removal of 0 bases from V and 6 bases from J, the junction contained 11 bases not matched to a gene. This CDR3 contains 18 residues. The CDR3 protein is CASSLGTTTSGRGNEQFF. DNA for the CDR3: TGCGCCAGCAGCTTGGGTACAACTACTAGCGGGAGAGGCAATGAGCAGTTCTTC.

This chain joins TRBV30 and TRBJ1-1; weak D call: TRBD1 (5 bases). The germline V gene encodes CDR1 GTSNPN and CDR2 SVGIG (reference sequence). The CDR3 runs to 16 residues. The V and J ends lost 0 bases and 1 base respectively, with 15 bases between them. For the CDR3, the DNA is TGTGCCTGGAGTGTACTTCGGGGGATTAAGAACACTGAAGCTTTCTTT. Protein product: CAWSVLRGIKNTEAFF.

The V gene is TRBV30, the J gene TRBJ2-7, with 7 bases matching TRBD1. Germline values: CDR1 GTSNPN, CDR2 SVGIG (reference sequence). V lost 5 bases, J lost 0 bases, and 1 base stayed unmatched. The CDR3 is 12 residues long. The CDR3: CAWGDSSYEQYF. The CDR3 nucleotides read TGTGCCTGGGGGGACAGCTCCTACGAGCAGTACTTC.

The V gene is TRBV5-4, the J gene TRBJ2-1; weak D call: TRBD1 (6 bases). This CDR3 has 14 residues. V was cut by 0 bases and J by 9 bases, with 13 bases left in between. Looked up from germline, CDR1 is SGHNT and CDR2 is YYREEE (reference sequence). CDR3 sequence: CASSLALRGTEQFF. The CDR3 DNA follows: TGTGCCAGCAGCTTGGCCCTTAGGGGGACTGAGCAGTTCTTC. Drawing the rest from reference TRBV5-4 and TRBJ2-1, the complete variable domain is ETGVTQSPTHLIKTRGQQVTLRCSSQSGHNTVSWYQQALGQGPQFIFQYYREEENGRGNFPPRFSGLQFPNYSSELNVNALELDDSALYLCASSLALRGTEQFFGPGTRLTVL.

This chain links TRBV27 with TRBJ1-5; D is uncertain. V gave up 0 bases and J gave up 6 bases, with 6 bases separating them. The germline gives CDR1 MNHEY, CDR2 SMNVEV (reference sequence). The CDR3 has 13 amino acids. The DNA of the CDR3 is TGTGCCAGCAGTTTATCGCCAGGTCAGCCCCAGCATTTT. It translates to CASSLSPGQPQHF.

The rearrangement uses TRBV27 and TRBJ2-2, with D perhaps matching TRBD2 (6 bases). In germline, CDR1 is MNHEY, CDR2 SMNVEV (reference sequence). V was clipped by 3 bases and J by 4 bases, with 12 bases between them. The CDR3 length is 15 residues. CDR3 in DNA: TGTGCCAGCAGTTTTTGGGGAGGCGGCACCGGGGAGCTGTTTTTT. Translating gives CASSFWGGGTGELFF.

V and J are TRBV7-9 and TRBJ1-5, with D maybe TRBD1 (6 bases). V lost 6 bases, J lost 5 bases, and 11 bases lay in between. This CDR3 spans 13 amino acids. The germline V gene has CDR1 SEHNR and CDR2 FQNEAQ (reference sequence). The CDR3, as DNA: TGTGCCAGCAGAAACCAGGGGCATCAGCCCCAGCATTTT. Translation: CASRNQGHQPQHF.

The CDR3 nucleotides read TGCGCCAGCAGCCAAATAGCGGGAGGGGGTAATGAGCAGTTCTTC. It encodes CASSQIAGGGNEQFF. This chain connects TRBV4-1 to TRBJ2-1, with 11 bases that match TRBD2. This CDR3 comprises 15 residues. Germline lookup yields CDR1 MGHRA and CDR2 YSYEKL. Trimming removed 2 bases from V and 7 bases from J; junction bases left unmatched: 4.

This chain uses TRBV11-2 with TRBJ2-7, with 7 bases fitting TRBD2. The length of the CDR3 is 16 residues. V lost 1 base, J lost 8 bases, and 14 bases stayed unmatched. Germline V gives CDR1 SGHAT, CDR2 FQNNGV. This CDR3 reads CASSLVRGVGIRQQYF. CDR3 sequence (DNA): TGTGCCAGCAGCTTAGTCCGGGGGGTAGGAATCCGCCAGCAGTACTTC.

This clone was counted once. The chain couples TRBV7-9 to TRBJ1-4, with 9 bases aligning to TRBD1. Trimming removed 5 bases from V and 0 bases from J; junction bases left unmatched: 4. In germline, CDR1 is SEHNR, CDR2 FQNEAQ (reference sequence). The CDR3 is 16 residues long. The DNA for the CDR3 is TGTGCCAGCAGCCCGGGACAGGGTGCAACTAATGAAAAACTGTTTTTT. Amino acid sequence: CASSPGQGATNEKLFF.

This chain connects TRBV23-1 to TRBJ2-6; D is possibly TRBD1 (5 bases). TRBV23-1 is designated an ORF whose function remains uncertain. The CDR3 sequence is 24 residues long. Trimming shortened V by 0 bases and J by 0 bases, and 30 bases separated the two germline ends. The CDR3 protein is CASSQSCQGNNSPPLFSGANVLTF. For the CDR3, the DNA is TGCGCCAGCAGTCAATCATGCCAGGGAAATAATTCTCCCCCACTGTTCTCTGGGGCCAACGTCCTGACTTTC.